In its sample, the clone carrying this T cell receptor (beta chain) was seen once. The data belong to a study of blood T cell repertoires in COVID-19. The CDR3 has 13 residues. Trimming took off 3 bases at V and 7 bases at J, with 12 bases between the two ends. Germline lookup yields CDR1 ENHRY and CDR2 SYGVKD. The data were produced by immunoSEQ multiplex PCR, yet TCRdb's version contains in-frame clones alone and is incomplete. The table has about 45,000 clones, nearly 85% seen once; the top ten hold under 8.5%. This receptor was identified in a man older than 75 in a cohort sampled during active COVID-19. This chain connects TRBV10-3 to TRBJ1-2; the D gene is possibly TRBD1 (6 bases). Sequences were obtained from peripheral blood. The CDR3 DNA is TGTGCCATCAGTGACGAGGGGGTTCGTGGCTACACCTTC. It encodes CAISDEGVRGYTF.